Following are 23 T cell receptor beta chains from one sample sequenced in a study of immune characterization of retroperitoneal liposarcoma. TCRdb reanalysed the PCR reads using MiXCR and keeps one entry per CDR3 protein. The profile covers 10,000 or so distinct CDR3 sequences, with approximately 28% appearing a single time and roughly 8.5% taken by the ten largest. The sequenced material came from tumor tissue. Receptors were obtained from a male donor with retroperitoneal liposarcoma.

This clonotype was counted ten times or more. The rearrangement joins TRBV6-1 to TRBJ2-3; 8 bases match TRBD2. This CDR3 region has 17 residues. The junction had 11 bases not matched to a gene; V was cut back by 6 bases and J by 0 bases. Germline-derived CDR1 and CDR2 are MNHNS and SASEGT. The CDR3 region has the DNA TGTGCCAGCAGGCGATGGGCTAGCGGGTTTAGCACAGATACGCAGTATTTT. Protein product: CASRRWASGFSTDTQYF.

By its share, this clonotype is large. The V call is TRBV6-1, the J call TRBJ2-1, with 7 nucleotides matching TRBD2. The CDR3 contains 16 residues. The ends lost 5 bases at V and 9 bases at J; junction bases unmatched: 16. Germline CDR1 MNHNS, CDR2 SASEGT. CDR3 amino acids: CASSWSKGGSVSEQFF. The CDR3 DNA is TGTGCCAGCAGTTGGTCCAAGGGCGGGAGCGTCAGTGAGCAGTTCTTC.

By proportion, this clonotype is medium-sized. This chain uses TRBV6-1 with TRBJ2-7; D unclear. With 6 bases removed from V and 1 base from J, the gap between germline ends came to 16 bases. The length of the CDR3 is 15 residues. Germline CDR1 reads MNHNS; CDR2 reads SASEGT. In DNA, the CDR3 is TGTGCCAGCAGCCCGGACGGGCTTCGGTCCTACGAGCAGTACTTC. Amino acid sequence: CASSPDGLRSYEQYF.

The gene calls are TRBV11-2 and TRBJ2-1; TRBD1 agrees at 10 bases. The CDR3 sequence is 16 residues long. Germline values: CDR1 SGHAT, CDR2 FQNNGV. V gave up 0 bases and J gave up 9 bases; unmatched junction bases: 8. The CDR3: CASSLEWTGGRSEQFF. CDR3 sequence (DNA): TGTGCCAGCAGCTTAGAGTGGACAGGGGGTCGGAGTGAGCAGTTCTTC.

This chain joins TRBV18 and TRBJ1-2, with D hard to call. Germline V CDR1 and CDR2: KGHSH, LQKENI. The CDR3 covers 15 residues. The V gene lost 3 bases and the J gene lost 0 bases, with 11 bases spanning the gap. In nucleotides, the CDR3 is TGTGCCAGCTCACCGGGGTCCGACCCTAACTATGGCTACACCTTC. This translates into CASSPGSDPNYGYTF. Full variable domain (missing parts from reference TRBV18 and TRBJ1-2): NAGVMQNPRHLVRRRGQEARLRCSPMKGHSHVYWYRQLPEEGLKFMVYLQKENIIDESGMPKERFSAEFPKEGPSILRIQQVVRGDSAAYFCASSPGSDPNYGYTFGSGTRLTVV.

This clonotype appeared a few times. CDR3 sequence: CASSYSGWYEQFF. The CDR3 coding sequence is TGTGCCAGCAGTTACTCGGGGTGGTACGAGCAGTTCTTC. The rearrangement links TRBV6-6 to TRBJ2-1; D gene uncertain. The CDR3 runs to 13 residues. V was clipped by 0 bases and J by 10 bases, with 10 bases between them. From germline, CDR1 is MNHNY and CDR2 SVGAGI (reference sequence).

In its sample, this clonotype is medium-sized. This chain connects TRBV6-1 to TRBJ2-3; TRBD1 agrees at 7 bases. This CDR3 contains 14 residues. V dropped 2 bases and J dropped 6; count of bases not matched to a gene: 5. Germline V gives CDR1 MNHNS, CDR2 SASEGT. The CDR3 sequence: CASSESPDRDTQYF. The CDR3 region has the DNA TGTGCCAGCAGTGAATCCCCGGACAGGGATACGCAGTATTTT.

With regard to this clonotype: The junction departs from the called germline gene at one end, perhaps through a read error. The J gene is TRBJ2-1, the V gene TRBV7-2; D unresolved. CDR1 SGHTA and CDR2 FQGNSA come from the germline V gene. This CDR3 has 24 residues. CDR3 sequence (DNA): TGTGCCAGCAGCTTAGAGGATTGGCAGTGGAACCCAGCTCTCTGTCTTGGGATCGGAAGAGCACACGTCTTC. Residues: CASSLEDWQWNPALCLGIGRAHVF. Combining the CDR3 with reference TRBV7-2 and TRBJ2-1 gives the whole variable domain GAGVSQSPSNKVTEKGKDVELRCDPISGHTALYWYRQSLGQGLEFLIYFQGNSAPDKSGLPSDRFSAERTGGSVSTLTIQRTQQEDSAVYLCASSLEDWQWNPALCLGIGRAHVFGPGTRLTVL.

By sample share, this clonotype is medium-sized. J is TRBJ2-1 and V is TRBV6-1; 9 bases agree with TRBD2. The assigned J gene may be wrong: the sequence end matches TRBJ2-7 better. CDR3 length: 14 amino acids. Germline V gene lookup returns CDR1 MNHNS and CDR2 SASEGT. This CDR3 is CASSTSGLGNEQYF. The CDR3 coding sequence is TGTGCCAGCAGTACTAGCGGGCTAGGGAATGAGCAGTACTTC.

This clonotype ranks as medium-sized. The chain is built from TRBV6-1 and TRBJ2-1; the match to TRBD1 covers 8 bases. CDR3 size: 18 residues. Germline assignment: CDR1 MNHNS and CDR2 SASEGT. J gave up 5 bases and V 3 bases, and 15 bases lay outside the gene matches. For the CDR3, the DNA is TGTGCCAGCAGTGAGCGAATGTTAGGACAGGGTGTCAACAATGAGCAGTTCTTC. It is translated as CASSERMLGQGVNNEQFF.

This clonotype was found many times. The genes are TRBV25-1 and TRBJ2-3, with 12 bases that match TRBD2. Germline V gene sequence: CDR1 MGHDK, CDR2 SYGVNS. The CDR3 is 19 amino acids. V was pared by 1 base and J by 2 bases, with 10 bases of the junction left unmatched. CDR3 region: CASSEFPLLAGGTTDTQYF. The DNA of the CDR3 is TGTGCCAGCAGTGAATTTCCCCTCCTAGCGGGGGGGACCACAGATACGCAGTATTTT.

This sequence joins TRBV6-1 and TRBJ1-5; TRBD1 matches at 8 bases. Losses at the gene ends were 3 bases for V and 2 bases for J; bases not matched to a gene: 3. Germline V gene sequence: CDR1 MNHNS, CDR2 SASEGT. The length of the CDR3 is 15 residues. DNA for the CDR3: TGTGCCAGCAGTGAGGGACAGGTCCGCAATCAGCCCCAGCATTTT. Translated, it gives CASSEGQVRNQPQHF.

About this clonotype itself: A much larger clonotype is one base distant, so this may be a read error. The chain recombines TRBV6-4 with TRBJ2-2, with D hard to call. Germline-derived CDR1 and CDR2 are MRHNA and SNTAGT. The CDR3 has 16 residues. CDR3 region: CASSEQIGSNTEELFF. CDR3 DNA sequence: TGTGCCAGCAGTGAACAGATAGGGTCGAACACCGAGGAGCTGTTTTTT.

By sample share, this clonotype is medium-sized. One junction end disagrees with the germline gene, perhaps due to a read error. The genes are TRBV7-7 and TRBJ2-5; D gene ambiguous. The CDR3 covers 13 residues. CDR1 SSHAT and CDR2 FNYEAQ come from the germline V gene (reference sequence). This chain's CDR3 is CASSLDGQETQYF. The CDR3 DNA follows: TGTGCTAGCAGTCTGGACGGACAAGAGACCCAGTACTTC.

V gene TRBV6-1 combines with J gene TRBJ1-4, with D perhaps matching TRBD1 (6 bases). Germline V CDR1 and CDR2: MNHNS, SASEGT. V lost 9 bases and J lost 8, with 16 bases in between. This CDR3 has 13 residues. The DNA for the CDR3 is TGTGCCAGTACGGGGGGGGCCGAAGAAAAACTGTTTTTT. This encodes CASTGGAEEKLFF.

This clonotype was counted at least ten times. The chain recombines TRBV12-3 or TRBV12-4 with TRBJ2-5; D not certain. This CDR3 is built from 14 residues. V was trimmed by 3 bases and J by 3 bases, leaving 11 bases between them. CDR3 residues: CASSFWCSEETQYF. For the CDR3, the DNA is TGTGCCAGCAGTTTTTGGTGTAGTGAAGAGACCCAGTACTTC.

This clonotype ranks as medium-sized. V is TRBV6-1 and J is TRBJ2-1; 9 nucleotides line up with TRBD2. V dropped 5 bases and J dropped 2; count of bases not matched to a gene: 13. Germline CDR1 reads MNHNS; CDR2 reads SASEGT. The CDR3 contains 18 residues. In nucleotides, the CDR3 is TGTGCCAGCAGTCGCAGGACTAGCGAAACTGTTCCCTACAATGAGCAGTTCTTC. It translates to CASSRRTSETVPYNEQFF.

The CDR3 bases are TGTGCCAGCAGTGGAGGGACTAGCGGCGCAGATACGCAGTATTTT. Protein product: CASSGGTSGADTQYF. The chain employs TRBV6-1 and TRBJ2-3; TRBD2 aligns across 11 bases. J was trimmed by 4 bases and V by 4 bases; bases with no gene match: 4. Per germline, CDR1 MNHNS and CDR2 SASEGT. The CDR3 consists of 15 residues.

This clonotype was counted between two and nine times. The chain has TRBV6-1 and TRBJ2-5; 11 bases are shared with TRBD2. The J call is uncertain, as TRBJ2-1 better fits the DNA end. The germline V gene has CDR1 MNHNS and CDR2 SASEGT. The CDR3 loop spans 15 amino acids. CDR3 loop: CASSELAGGQETQFF. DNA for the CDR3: TGTGCCAGCAGTGAACTAGCGGGGGGCCAAGAGACCCAGTTCTTC.

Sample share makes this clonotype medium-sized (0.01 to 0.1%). The CDR3 DNA reads TGTGCCAGCAGTTACTCAATTAACGACAGGGTCGTCCGAGGGACCCAGTTCTTC. Translation: CASSYSINDRVVRGTQFF. The chain carries TRBV6-6 and TRBJ2-1, with 7 positions matching TRBD1. The germline gives CDR1 MNHNY, CDR2 SVGAGI (reference sequence). Germline trimming cut 0 bases from V and 13 bases from J; bases unmatched to any gene: 21. CDR3 size: 18 residues.

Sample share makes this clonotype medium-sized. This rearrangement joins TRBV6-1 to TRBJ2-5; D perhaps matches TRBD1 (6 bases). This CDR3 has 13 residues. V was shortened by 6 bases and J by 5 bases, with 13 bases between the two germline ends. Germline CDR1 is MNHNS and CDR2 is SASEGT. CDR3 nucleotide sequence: TGTGCCAGCAGAAGAGCAGGGGTCGAGACCCAGTACTTC. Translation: CASRRAGVETQYF.

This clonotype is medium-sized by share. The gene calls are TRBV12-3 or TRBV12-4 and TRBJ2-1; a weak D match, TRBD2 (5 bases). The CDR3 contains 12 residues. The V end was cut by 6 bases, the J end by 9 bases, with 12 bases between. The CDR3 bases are TGTGCCAGCAGGCTTCTAGGAGGTGAGCAGTTCTTC. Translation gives CASRLLGGEQFF.

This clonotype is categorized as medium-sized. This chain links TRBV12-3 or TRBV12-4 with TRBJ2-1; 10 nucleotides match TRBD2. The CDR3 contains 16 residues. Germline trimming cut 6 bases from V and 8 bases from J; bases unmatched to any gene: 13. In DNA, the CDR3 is TGTGCCAGCAGCCCACTAGCGGGGATTATGCGAGATGAGCAGTTCTTC. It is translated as CASSPLAGIMRDEQFF.